The rows below give T cell receptor beta chains drawn from one sample of a study of CD8 T cells in ankylosing spondylitis. MiXCR was run by TCRdb on the 5' RACE reads, yielding one entry per CDR3 protein. The data show 220,000 or so distinct CDR3 sequences, around 17% seen once. The sequencing input was blood, either unsorted or a sorted T cell fraction (not recorded which). These receptors were obtained from a male donor with ankylosing spondylitis. CDR3s leave out the opening cysteine and the closing phenylalanine or tryptophan.

v_call: TRBV30
cdr3_aa: AWSVYRPNGYT

v_call: TRBV7-7
cdr3_aa: ASSLPSGGQETQY

v_call: TRBV2
cdr3_aa: ASSFTGQPELGNTIY

v_call: TRBV15
cdr3_aa: ATSAPTTSQETQY

v_call: TRBV13
cdr3_aa: ASSPGGVLSDTQY

v_call: TRBV7-9
cdr3_aa: ASGFGEKNEQF

v_call: TRBV3-1
cdr3_aa: ASSQDLEDTQY

v_call: TRBV2
cdr3_aa: ASSGGPHTEAF

v_call: TRBV25-1
cdr3_aa: ASSEAYEQF

v_call: TRBV7-9
cdr3_aa: ASCNTLENGEQY

v_call: TRBV30
cdr3_aa: AWRAKKGSNYGYT

v_call: TRBV12-3/TRBV12-4
cdr3_aa: ASSPQGGNYGYT

v_call: TRBV24-1
cdr3_aa: ATSEGNSYEQY

v_call: TRBV5-4
cdr3_aa: ASSLDDPGLGNNEQF

v_call: TRBV7-9
cdr3_aa: ASSPTGAF

v_call: TRBV6-5
cdr3_aa: ASSYTGEGNEQF

v_call: TRBV5-1
cdr3_aa: ASSLEGDVYGYT

v_call: TRBV27
cdr3_aa: ASLGGADEKLF

v_call: TRBV20-1
cdr3_aa: SAPGLLTGELF

v_call: TRBV27
cdr3_aa: ASSFDVTSATDTQY

v_call: TRBV5-1
cdr3_aa: ASSLWKGPGELF

v_call: TRBV20-1
cdr3_aa: SARAVKEVYSYNEQF

v_call: TRBV27
cdr3_aa: ASSLGHTGANVLT

v_call: TRBV5-6
cdr3_aa: ASSFMGSYNEQF

v_call: TRBV12-3/TRBV12-4
cdr3_aa: ASSLDSSIHQPQH

v_call: TRBV12-3/TRBV12-4
cdr3_aa: ASSPRDSSYNEQF

v_call: TRBV5-5
cdr3_aa: ASSHPASGFYNEQF

v_call: TRBV4-3
cdr3_aa: ASSQERVNTEAF

v_call: TRBV4-3
cdr3_aa: ASSQAIGEGLNEQF

v_call: TRBV12-3/TRBV12-4
cdr3_aa: ASSPRGDPPLGQY

v_call: TRBV11-1
cdr3_aa: ASNIGPGTTPNPDYGYT

v_call: TRBV12-3/TRBV12-4
cdr3_aa: ASSPGGAGNEQF

v_call: TRBV4-2
cdr3_aa: ASSNLQENTEAF

v_call: TRBV11-2
cdr3_aa: ASSLDLGGNQETQY

v_call: TRBV9
cdr3_aa: ASSPVWGSGANVLT

v_call: TRBV5-6
cdr3_aa: ASSPGGGSNQPQH

v_call: TRBV27
cdr3_aa: ASSSGNGAYEQY

v_call: TRBV27
cdr3_aa: ASSPAAGNTEAF

v_call: TRBV29-1
cdr3_aa: SALASSYNEQF

v_call: TRBV29-1
cdr3_aa: SVEVREGTYEQY

v_call: TRBV7-9
cdr3_aa: ASSSPGTGALDYGYT

v_call: TRBV18
cdr3_aa: ASSPGVGVGNEQY

v_call: TRBV5-6
cdr3_aa: ASTFGGLDYEQY

v_call: TRBV29-1
cdr3_aa: SVPGTDFYGYT

v_call: TRBV7-9
cdr3_aa: ASSFYRDRPLGDEQY

v_call: TRBV9
cdr3_aa: ASSDPGQGHSPLH

v_call: TRBV9
cdr3_aa: ASSIDYKGGQETQY

v_call: TRBV4-1
cdr3_aa: ASSPGTGGAYGYT

v_call: TRBV19
cdr3_aa: ASTPTGSYGYT

v_call: TRBV4-2
cdr3_aa: ASSQGTTEQF